These 32 T cell receptor beta chains were all obtained from the same sample, sequenced in a study of T cell responses to AZD1222 COVID-19 vaccine. Generated by immunoSEQ multiplex PCR, the TCRdb table keeps only in-frame clones and is missing some. Here the sample spans 110,000 or so clones, around 88% being singletons. The sample consisted of peripheral blood, taken 28 days after the second AZD1222 dose. The source is an adult who received the AZD1222 COVID-19 vaccine.

The chain is built from TRBV9 and TRBJ1-6, with a possible D match to TRBD1 (5 bases). The CDR3 has 16 residues. V was pared by 4 bases and J by 3 bases, with 14 bases between. Per the germline V gene, CDR1 is SGDLS and CDR2 is YYNGEE. The CDR3 reads CASSPRGGGYNSPLHF. CDR3 sequence (DNA): TGTGCCAGCAGCCCGCGGGGCGGCGGCTATAATTCACCCCTCCACTTT.

The V call is TRBV19, the J call TRBJ1-1; 7 bases agree with TRBD1. V lost 9 bases to trimming and J lost 0 bases; unmatched junction nucleotides: 13. The CDR3 totals 16 residues. The germline V gene has CDR1 LNHDA and CDR2 SQIVND (reference sequence). The CDR3 loop reads CASAKGADRLNTEAFF. DNA of the CDR3: TGTGCCAGCGCCAAGGGGGCCGACCGTTTGAACACTGAAGCTTTCTTT.

This clone was observed a single time. The chain carries TRBV7-9 and TRBJ1-6, with no clear D. CDR3 length: 15 residues. V lost 5 bases and J 7 bases, leaving 15 bases between the germline ends. CDR1 and CDR2 (germline): SEHNR, FQNEAQ (reference sequence). The CDR3 coding sequence is TGTGCCAGCAGCCCCGCCGGACGGCAAAATTCACCCCTCCACTTT. Protein sequence: CASSPAGRQNSPLHF.

This sequence joins TRBV5-6 and TRBJ2-3, with 10 bases lining up with TRBD1. The CDR3 covers 17 residues. V gave up 2 bases and J gave up 5 bases; unmatched junction bases: 11. Germline CDR1 SGHDT, CDR2 YYEEEE. The CDR3 DNA reads TGTGCCAGCAGCTTCCCCAACCCAGGACAGGGGGGAGATACGCAGTATTTT. Amino acid sequence: CASSFPNPGQGGDTQYF.

The chain joins TRBV4-2 to TRBJ2-1; no clear D gene. The ends were cut back, 2 bases at V and 3 bases at J, with 14 bases in the middle. Germline V lookup: CDR1 LGHNA, CDR2 YNFKEQ. This CDR3 has 16 amino acids. The CDR3 sequence: CASSQTNDIIYNEQFF. CDR3 DNA: TGTGCCAGCAGCCAAACAAACGACATAATCTACAATGAGCAGTTCTTC.

The chain uses TRBV4-3 and TRBJ1-6; D remains ambiguous. Germline CDR1 reads LGHNA; CDR2 reads YSLEER. The germline V and J ends were trimmed by 1 base and 9 bases, with 13 bases remaining between them. The CDR3 length is 15 residues. The CDR3 nucleotides are TGCGCCAGCAGCCAAGCCGGATTCGGCGGTTCACCCCTCCACTTT. This translates into CASSQAGFGGSPLHF.

This clone occurred once. The chain uses TRBV21-1 and TRBJ2-7. TRBV21-1 corresponds to a pseudogene. The CDR3 consists of 14 residues. As DNA, the CDR3 is TGTGCCAGCAGCAAAGCGGTGGGCGCGGACGAGCAGTACTTC. Translating gives CASSKAVGADEQYF.

The CDR3 nucleotides read TGTGCCAGCAGCTTATTGGCGGGGGTTAGTAATGAGCAGTTCTTC. It translates to CASSLLAGVSNEQFF. J is TRBJ2-1 and V is TRBV7-2; 7 bases agree with TRBD2. V shed 2 bases and J 7 bases; nucleotides not matched to a gene: 8. The CDR3 totals 15 residues. Germline V CDR1 and CDR2: SGHTA, FQGNSA.

V and J are TRBV19 and TRBJ2-2; no reliable D call. CDR3 length equals 14 residues. Germline-derived CDR1 and CDR2 are LNHDA and SQIVND (reference sequence). V was cut by 6 bases and J by 5 bases, with 13 bases left in between. CDR3 DNA: TGTGCCAGTAGCCGAGTAGGCTGGACCGGGGAGCTGTTTTTT. Translated, it gives CASSRVGWTGELFF.

The J gene is TRBJ2-1, the V gene TRBV28; TRBD1 or TRBD2 may be the D gene (5 bases each). The V end lost 3 bases, the J end lost 6 bases, and 9 bases lay between the germline ends. CDR3 length: 13 amino acids. Germline V lookup: CDR1 MDHEN, CDR2 SYDVKM. CDR3: CASSFGTANEQFF. In DNA form, the CDR3 reads TGTGCCAGCAGTTTCGGGACGGCCAATGAGCAGTTCTTC. Supplemented by reference TRBV28 and TRBJ2-1, the full variable domain reads DVKVTQSSRYLVKRTGEKVFLECVQDMDHENMFWYRQDPGLGLRLIYFSYDVKMKEKGDIPEGYSVSREKKERFSLILESASTNQTSMYLCASSFGTANEQFFGPGTRLTVL.

As DNA, the CDR3 is TGTGCCAGCAAAGTCTCGGCCCGTTATGGCTACACCTTC. This gives the protein CASKVSARYGYTF. J is TRBJ1-2 and V is TRBV28; no clear D gene. The CDR3 length is 13 residues. Germline CDR1 reads MDHEN; CDR2 reads SYDVKM. The V end was cut by 7 bases, the J end by 5 bases, with 14 bases between.

This clone was detected only once. The CDR3, as DNA: TGTGCCAGCAGCCCCCGGGGGGGTCGGGTCACCGGGGAGCTGTTTTTT. Translation: CASSPRGGRVTGELFF. V is TRBV7-9 and J is TRBJ2-2; TRBD2 matches 8 bases. Per the germline V gene, CDR1 is SEHNR and CDR2 is FQNEAQ (reference sequence). This CDR3 spans 16 amino acids. Trimming at V came to 5 bases and at J to 4 bases, leaving 9 bases not matched to a gene.

The rearrangement links TRBV7-8 to TRBJ2-3, with TRBD2 identical over 12 bases. V gave up 5 bases and J gave up 0 bases; unmatched junction bases: 9. Germline-derived CDR1 and CDR2 are SGHVS and FQNEAQ. This CDR3 region has 18 residues. The CDR3 loop is CASSPLGTSGWSTDTQYF. For the CDR3, the DNA is TGTGCCAGCAGCCCACTCGGGACTAGCGGGTGGAGCACAGATACGCAGTATTTT.

The genes are TRBV7-9 and TRBJ2-1; D is undetermined. The ends were cut back, 5 bases at V and 4 bases at J, with 3 bases in the middle. Germline CDR1 SEHNR, CDR2 FQNEAQ (reference sequence). The CDR3 extends over 11 amino acids. CDR3 bases: TGTGCCAGCAGCGTTTACAATGAGCAGTTCTTC. Amino acid sequence: CASSVYNEQFF.

The chain is built from TRBV13 and TRBJ1-2; D is perhaps TRBD1 (5 bases). Trimming pared 1 base from V and 4 bases from J, leaving 13 bases between. The CDR3 spans 15 residues. Germline V gene sequence: CDR1 PRHDT, CDR2 FYEKMQ (reference sequence). The CDR3 region has the DNA TGTGCCAGCAGCTTAGTCGCAGGGTCTTCCTATGGCTACACCTTC. Protein sequence: CASSLVAGSSYGYTF.

This sequence joins TRBV28 and TRBJ1-4, with 9 bases fitting TRBD1. Germline V gene lookup returns CDR1 MDHEN and CDR2 SYDVKM. With V trimmed by 3 bases and J by 6 bases, 2 bases remained unmatched. The CDR3 covers 14 residues. CDR3 sequence (DNA): TGTGCCAGCAGTTTGGGGACAGGGTATGAAAAACTGTTTTTT. Its protein is CASSLGTGYEKLFF.

This sequence joins TRBV4-2 and TRBJ2-2; 8 nucleotides line up with TRBD2. This CDR3 has 17 amino acids. CDR1 LGHNA and CDR2 YNFKEQ come from the germline V gene. J was trimmed by 0 bases and V by 0 bases; bases with no gene match: 3. The CDR3 loop reads CASSQEGGGSNTGELFF. The CDR3 DNA reads as TGTGCCAGCAGCCAAGAGGGCGGGGGGTCGAACACCGGGGAGCTGTTTTTT.

The rearrangement links TRBV29-1 to TRBJ2-3; 10 nucleotides line up with TRBD2. Germline-derived CDR1 and CDR2 are SQVTM and ANQGSEA. The CDR3 totals 15 residues. Germline trimming cut 3 bases from V and 4 bases from J; bases unmatched to any gene: 7. In DNA form, the CDR3 reads TGCAGCGTTGAGTTAAGCGGGGGGGCACCAGATACGCAGTATTTT. Translating gives CSVELSGGAPDTQYF.

This sequence joins TRBV6-1 and TRBJ1-3; D is unclear. Trimming removed 3 bases from V and 3 bases from J, with 6 bases in between. The CDR3 totals 13 residues. CDR1 is MNHNS, CDR2 SASEGT, per germline. CDR3 DNA: TGTGCCAGCAGTGAGACACATGGAAACACCATATATTTT. Amino acid sequence: CASSETHGNTIYF.

A note on this clone: Other DNA sequences within the sample encode an identical CDR3. The chain links TRBV5-6 to TRBJ1-2; D remains unclear. Germline lookup yields CDR1 SGHDT and CDR2 YYEEEE. The CDR3 consists of 13 residues. Trimming cost V 4 bases and J 4 bases, with 11 bases left between them. CDR3: CASSQTGIYGYTF. DNA of the CDR3: TGTGCCAGCAGCCAGACGGGAATCTATGGCTACACCTTC.

The V gene is TRBV6-1, the J gene TRBJ1-3, with D hard to call. This CDR3 is built from 14 residues. CDR1 and CDR2 (germline): MNHNS, SASEGT. V gave up 2 bases and J gave up 4 bases, with 9 bases separating them. The CDR3 sequence: CASSEPGLGNTIYF. CDR3 nucleotides: TGTGCCAGCAGTGAACCAGGCTTGGGAAACACCATATATTTT.

The V gene is TRBV5-4, the J gene TRBJ1-4; 8 nucleotides agree with TRBD1. Trimming removed 2 bases from V and 5 bases from J; junction bases left unmatched: 8. This CDR3 comprises 16 residues. Germline V CDR1 and CDR2: SGHNT, YYREEE (reference sequence). CDR3 residues: CASSLGQGIGNEKLFF. CDR3 sequence (DNA): TGTGCCAGCAGCTTAGGACAGGGTATTGGAAATGAAAAACTGTTTTTT.

CDR3 sequence: CAISESGSSGNTIYF. CDR3 nucleotides: TGTGCCATCAGTGAGTCCGGCAGCTCTGGAAACACCATATATTTT. The chain joins TRBV10-3 to TRBJ1-3; D unclear. Germline loops: CDR1 ENHRY, CDR2 SYGVKD. The V end was cut by 0 bases, the J end by 0 bases, with 6 bases between. The CDR3 is 15 amino acids.

This chain joins TRBV14 and TRBJ2-5; no firm D call. CDR3 length: 13 amino acids. In germline, CDR1 is SGHDN, CDR2 FVKESK. The V end lost 2 bases, the J end lost 5 bases, and 9 bases lay between the germline ends. CDR3 loop: CASSQSVVETQYF. In DNA form, the CDR3 reads TGTGCCAGCAGCCAATCCGTGGTGGAGACCCAGTACTTC. The full variable domain, rest sourced from reference TRBV14 and TRBJ2-5, is EAGVTQFPSHSVIEKGQTVTLRCDPISGHDNLYWYRRVMGKEIKFLLHFVKESKQDESGMPNNRFLAERTGGTYSTLKVQPAELEDSGVYFCASSQSVVETQYFGPGTRLLVL.

The chain employs TRBV10-2 and TRBJ2-7; perhaps TRBD2 as D (6 bases). V was pared by 8 bases and J by 3 bases, with 20 bases between. CDR1 and CDR2 (germline): WSHSY, SAAADI. The CDR3 covers 15 residues. This CDR3 is CASAAPTRENYEQYF. CDR3 in DNA: TGCGCCAGCGCTGCCCCGACTAGGGAGAACTACGAGCAGTACTTC.

This clone came up once. The chain has TRBV20-1 and TRBJ1-1; D ambiguous. The V end lost 3 bases, the J end lost 8 bases, and 10 bases lay between the germline ends. Germline-derived CDR1 and CDR2 are DFQATT and SNEGSKA (reference sequence). This CDR3 spans 11 amino acids. CDR3 loop: CSASQAREAFF. The CDR3 DNA sequence: TGCAGTGCTAGCCAGGCTCGCGAAGCTTTCTTT.

The chain couples TRBV2 to TRBJ1-5, with 7 bases that match TRBD1. The CDR3 has 14 residues. V gave up 7 bases and J gave up 9 bases; unmatched junction bases: 12. Germline V gene sequence: CDR1 SNHLY, CDR2 FYNNEI. The DNA for the CDR3 is TGTGCCAGCACCGGCGGGCAGGGGGTTTCGCCCCAGCATTTT. This encodes CASTGGQGVSPQHF.

A single count supports this clone. This sample includes further DNA sequences coding for the same CDR3. The chain joins TRBV18 to TRBJ2-7; 7 nucleotides align to TRBD1. The CDR3 loop spans 14 amino acids. Germline V gene sequence: CDR1 KGHSH, CDR2 LQKENI. V shed 3 bases and J 3 bases; nucleotides not matched to a gene: 5. CDR3 sequence: CASSPASGGYEQYF. DNA for the CDR3: TGTGCCAGCTCACCCGCGTCAGGGGGCTACGAGCAGTACTTC. Variable domain in full (rest from reference TRBV18 and TRBJ2-7): NAGVMQNPRHLVRRRGQEARLRCSPMKGHSHVYWYRQLPEEGLKFMVYLQKENIIDESGMPKERFSAEFPKEGPSILRIQQVVRGDSAAYFCASSPASGGYEQYFGPGTRLTVT.

This clone was counted a single time. CDR3 DNA: TGTGCCAGCAGCGCCCCGGGGGGAGAGGAGCAGCCCCAGCATTTT. It codes for CASSAPGGEEQPQHF. The V call is TRBV7-2, the J call TRBJ1-5; D is possibly TRBD1 (5 bases). CDR3 length equals 15 residues. Looked up from germline, CDR1 is SGHTA and CDR2 is FQGNSA. V lost 5 bases to trimming and J lost 7 bases, with 18 bases between them.

There are a few counts of this clone. J is TRBJ1-6 and V is TRBV4-2; unclear D gene. This CDR3 contains 16 residues. Trimming took 0 bases from V and 4 from J, leaving 10 bases between them. From germline, CDR1 is LGHNA and CDR2 YNFKEQ. DNA for the CDR3: TGTGCCAGCAGCCAAGATATACAGACTTATAATTCACCCCTCCACTTT. The encoded protein is CASSQDIQTYNSPLHF.

The chain couples TRBV27 to TRBJ1-5; D is possibly TRBD1 (6 bases). Trimming removed 4 bases at V and 0 bases at J, with 16 bases between. Germline V gene sequence: CDR1 MNHEY, CDR2 SMNVEV (reference sequence). The length of the CDR3 is 17 residues. The CDR3 DNA sequence: TGTGCCAGCAGTTCAAAGGGGGGCCTTAATAGCAATCAGCCCCAGCATTTT. Amino acids: CASSSKGGLNSNQPQHF.

The chain employs TRBV6-5 and TRBJ1-1; D gene unclear. This CDR3 has 14 amino acids. Trimming removed 0 bases from V and 1 base from J, with 6 bases in between. The V gene's germline CDR1 is MNHEY and CDR2 SVGAGI. In nucleotides, the CDR3 is TGTGCCAGCAGTTACTCGATGGGGAACACTGAAGCTTTCTTT. It encodes CASSYSMGNTEAFF.